This is a list of T cell receptor beta chains from one sample in a study of PD-1 blockade in classical Hodgkin lymphoma. Clones were sequenced by immunoSEQ multiplex PCR, and TCRdb holds only the in-frame ones, with some missing. The table includes about 13,000 clones, 70% to 90% detected once. This specimen consisted of peripheral blood mononuclear cells (PBMCs), obtained at baseline. The receptors stem from a human donor with classical Hodgkin lymphoma. Each CDR3 is given with its conserved first and last residue. A D gene is named only where the DNA matches it firmly. Expanded clones are given a class, and other clones once, few, many or no size at all.

size	V	D	J	CDR3	DNA
NA	TRBV2	NA	TRBJ1-2	CASTRGDYGYTF	TGTGCCAGCACCAGGGGAGACTATGGCTACACCTTC
NA	TRBV7-3	NA	TRBJ1-2	CASRWDRFAYGYTF	TGTGCCAGCAGGTGGGACCGTTTTGCTTATGGCTACACCTTC
NA	TRBV28	NA	TRBJ1-4	CASSQAGRALFF	TGTGCCAGCAGCCAGGCGGGGAGGGCTCTGTTTTTT
NA	TRBV7-9	NA	TRBJ1-4	CASSLTGFFEKLFF	TGTGCCAGCAGCTTGACCGGCTTCTTCGAAAAACTGTTTTTT
NA	TRBV5-1	TRBD2	TRBJ2-5	CASSLIAGGGGETQYF	TGCGCCAGCAGCTTGATAGCGGGTGGCGGAGGAGAGACCCAGTACTTC
NA	TRBV6-1	NA	TRBJ1-1	CASSPRSGIEAFF	TGTGCCAGCAGCCCCAGGTCAGGAATTGAAGCTTTCTTT
NA	TRBV2	NA	TRBJ2-7	CASGRSVSSYEQYF	TGTGCCAGCGGAAGGTCGGTGAGCTCCTACGAGCAGTACTTC
NA	TRBV6-1	TRBD2	TRBJ2-7	CASRGVGYSDEQYF	TGTGCCTCACGGGGGGTAGGGTATTCGGACGAGCAGTACTTC
NA	TRBV5-1	TRBD2	TRBJ2-5	CASSFLAGGETQYF	TGCGCCAGCAGCTTTCTAGCGGGCGGGGAGACCCAGTACTTC
NA	TRBV6-5	NA	TRBJ1-5	CASGTSGQPQHF	TGTGCCAGCGGGACCTCAGGGCAGCCCCAGCATTTT
NA	TRBV9	NA	TRBJ2-5	CASSVGGVVDVETQYF	TGTGCCAGCAGCGTAGGAGGGGTAGTCGACGTAGAGACCCAGTACTTC
NA	TRBV5-1	NA	TRBJ2-7	CASSRRDNSYEQYF	TGCGCCAGCAGCCGCCGGGACAACTCCTACGAGCAGTACTTC
NA	TRBV20-1	NA	TRBJ2-7	CSALEAYEQYF	TGCAGTGCCCTGGAGGCCTACGAGCAGTACTTC
NA	TRBV30	NA	TRBJ1-2	CAWSVPGTGNYGYTF	TGTGCCTGGAGTGTACCCGGAACTGGGAACTATGGCTACACCTTC
NA	TRBV11-2	NA	TRBJ2-7	CASSTLGSGVDYEQYF	TGTGCCAGCAGTACTCTCGGATCAGGGGTGGACTACGAGCAGTACTTC
NA	TRBV7-8	NA	TRBJ2-7	CASSSPDGLEQYF	TGTGCCAGCAGCTCCCCGGACGGTCTTGAGCAGTACTTC
NA	TRBV29-1	NA	TRBJ2-1	CSVVRQPLNYNEQFF	TGCAGCGTTGTACGTCAGCCTCTAAACTACAATGAGCAGTTCTTC
NA	TRBV6-5	TRBD1	TRBJ2-4	CASSYSNRGVDIQYF	TGTGCCAGCAGTTACTCGAACAGGGGGGTGGACATTCAGTACTTC
NA	TRBV6-1	NA	TRBJ1-1	CASSGGINTEAFF	TGTGCCAGCTCCGGGGGGATAAACACTGAAGCTTTCTTT
NA	TRBV19	NA	TRBJ1-2	CATHTNSERAANYGYTF	TGTGCCACCCATACCAATTCCGAGCGAGCGGCTAACTATGGCTACACCTTC
once	TRBV6-5	NA	TRBJ2-5	CASTGDRETQYF	TGTGCCAGCACCGGAGATAGAGAGACCCAGTACTTC
NA	TRBV6-5	TRBD1	TRBJ1-5	CASSSTGTGDNQPQHF	TGTGCCAGCAGTTCCACCGGGACAGGGGACAATCAGCCCCAGCATTTT
NA	TRBV11-2	NA	TRBJ2-2	CASSLGGSNTGELFF	TGTGCCAGCAGCTTAGGGGGGTCCAACACCGGGGAGCTGTTTTTT
NA	TRBV5-1	TRBD1	TRBJ2-7	CASSQDRDYEQYF	TGCGCCAGCAGCCAGGACAGGGACTACGAGCAGTACTTC
NA	TRBV6-1	NA	TRBJ2-5	CASSESRASDQETQYF	TGTGCCAGCAGTGAAAGTAGGGCTAGCGACCAAGAGACCCAGTACTTC
NA	TRBV19	NA	TRBJ1-5	CATGDRRNQPQHF	TGTGCCACCGGAGACAGACGAAATCAGCCCCAGCATTTT
NA	TRBV29-1	NA	TRBJ1-1	CSVERGSYTEAFF	TGCAGCGTTGAAAGGGGCTCGTACACTGAAGCTTTCTTT
NA	TRBV20-1	NA	TRBJ1-1	CSARVDTEAFF	TGCAGTGCTAGAGTGGACACTGAAGCTTTCTTT
NA	TRBV6-5	TRBD1	TRBJ2-2	CASSRQGGNTGELFF	TGTGCCAGCAGTCGACAGGGCGGGAACACCGGGGAGCTGTTTTTT
NA	TRBV5-1	NA	TRBJ2-7	CASSLTATYEQYF	TGCGCCAGCAGCTTGACAGCAACCTACGAGCAGTACTTC
NA	TRBV6-1	TRBD1	TRBJ1-2	CASSLDRDHGYTF	TGTGCCAGCAGTTTAGACAGGGACCATGGCTACACCTTC
NA	TRBV5-6	NA	TRBJ1-5	CASSSTGTSPWGNQPQHF	TGTGCCAGCAGCTCAACCGGGACTTCACCTTGGGGCAATCAGCCCCAGCATTTT
few	TRBV9	TRBD2	TRBJ2-3	CASSELAETTDTQYF	TGTGCCAGCAGCGAACTAGCGGAGACCACAGATACGCAGTATTTT
medium-sized	TRBV9	NA	TRBJ2-7	CASSPTGTYYEQYF	TGTGCCAGCAGCCCCACCGGGACTTACTACGAGCAGTACTTC
NA	TRBV9	TRBD1	TRBJ2-1	CASSVETGPDNEQFF	TGTGCCAGCAGCGTGGAGACAGGGCCGGACAATGAGCAGTTCTTC
once	TRBV28	NA	TRBJ2-5	CASSNTGSADETQYF	TGTGCCAGCAGTAACACAGGGTCGGCCGATGAGACCCAGTACTTC
NA	TRBV11-2	NA	TRBJ2-7	CASSFTRDGGEQYF	TGTGCCAGCAGCTTTACCAGGGACGGTGGCGAGCAGTACTTC
few	TRBV9	NA	TRBJ1-2	CASSVEAGTRGYTF	TGTGCCAGCAGCGTAGAGGCAGGGACGCGAGGCTACACCTTC
NA	TRBV5-1	NA	TRBJ2-2	CASSLFADTGELFF	TGCGCCAGCAGCTTGTTTGCGGACACCGGGGAGCTGTTTTTT
NA	TRBV6-4	NA	TRBJ2-3	CASSNSDGVTDTQYF	TGTGCCAGCAGTAACTCTGACGGAGTCACAGATACGCAGTATTTT
NA	TRBV5-5	NA	TRBJ2-7	CASSPPRAESYEQYF	TGTGCCAGCAGCCCCCCCCGGGCAGAATCCTACGAGCAGTACTTC
NA	TRBV10-3	NA	TRBJ1-3	CAISESGLGAHVHTIYF	TGTGCCATCAGTGAGTCGGGCCTCGGAGCCCACGTCCACACCATATATTTT
NA	TRBV6-5	NA	TRBJ1-5	CASNPWRQPQHF	TGTGCCAGCAACCCCTGGCGGCAGCCCCAGCATTTT
NA	TRBV2	TRBD2	TRBJ2-3	CASRVGLAGADTQYF	TGTGCCAGCAGAGTGGGACTAGCGGGGGCTGATACGCAGTATTTT